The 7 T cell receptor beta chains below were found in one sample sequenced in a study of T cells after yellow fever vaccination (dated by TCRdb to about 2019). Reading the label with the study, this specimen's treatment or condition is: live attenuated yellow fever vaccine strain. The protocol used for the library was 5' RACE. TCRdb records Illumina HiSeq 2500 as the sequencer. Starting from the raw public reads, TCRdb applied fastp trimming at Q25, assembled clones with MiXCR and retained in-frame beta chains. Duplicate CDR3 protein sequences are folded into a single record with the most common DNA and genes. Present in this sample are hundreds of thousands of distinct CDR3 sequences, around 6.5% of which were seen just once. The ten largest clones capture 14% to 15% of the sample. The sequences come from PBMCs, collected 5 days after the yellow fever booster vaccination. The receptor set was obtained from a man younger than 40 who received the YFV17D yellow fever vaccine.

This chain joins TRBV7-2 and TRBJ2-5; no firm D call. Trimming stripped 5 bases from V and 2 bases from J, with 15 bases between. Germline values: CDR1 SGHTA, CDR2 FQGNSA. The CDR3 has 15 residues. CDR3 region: CASSVYVATQETQYF. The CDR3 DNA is TGTGCCAGCAGCGTATACGTGGCTACTCAAGAGACCCAGTACTTC.

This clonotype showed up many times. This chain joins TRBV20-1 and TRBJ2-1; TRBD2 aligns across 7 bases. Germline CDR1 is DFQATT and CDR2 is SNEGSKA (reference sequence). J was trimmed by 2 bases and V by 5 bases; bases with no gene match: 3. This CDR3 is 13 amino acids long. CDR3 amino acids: CSAAGTTYNEQFF. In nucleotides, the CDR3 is TGCAGTGCTGCCGGGACTACCTACAATGAGCAGTTCTTC.

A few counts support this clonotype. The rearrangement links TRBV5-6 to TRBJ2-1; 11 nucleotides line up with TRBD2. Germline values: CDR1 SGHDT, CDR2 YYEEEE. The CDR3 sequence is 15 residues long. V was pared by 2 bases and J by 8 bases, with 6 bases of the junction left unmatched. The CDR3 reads CASSFSGRAVYEQFF. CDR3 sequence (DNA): TGTGCCAGCAGCTTTAGCGGGAGGGCCGTATATGAGCAGTTCTTC. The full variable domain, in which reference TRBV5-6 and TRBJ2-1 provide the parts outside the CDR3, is DAGVTQSPTHLIKTRGQQVTLRCSPKSGHDTVSWYQQALGQGPQFIFQYYEEEERQRGNFPDRFSGHQFPNYSSELNVNALLLGDSALYLCASSFSGRAVYEQFFGPGTRLTVL.

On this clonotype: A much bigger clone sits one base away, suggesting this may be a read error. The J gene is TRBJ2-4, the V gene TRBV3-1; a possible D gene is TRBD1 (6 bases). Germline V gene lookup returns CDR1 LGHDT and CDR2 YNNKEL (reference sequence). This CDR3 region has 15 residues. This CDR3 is CACSQEWGRSDIQYF. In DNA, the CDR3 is TGTGCCTGCAGCCAAGAATGGGGGCGTTCGGACATTCAGTACTTC.

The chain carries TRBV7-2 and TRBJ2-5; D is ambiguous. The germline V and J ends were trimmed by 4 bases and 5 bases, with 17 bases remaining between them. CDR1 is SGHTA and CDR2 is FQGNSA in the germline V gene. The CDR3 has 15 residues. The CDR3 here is CASSSPTRNPETQYF. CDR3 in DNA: TGTGCCAGCAGCTCCCCGACCCGCAACCCGGAGACCCAGTACTTC.

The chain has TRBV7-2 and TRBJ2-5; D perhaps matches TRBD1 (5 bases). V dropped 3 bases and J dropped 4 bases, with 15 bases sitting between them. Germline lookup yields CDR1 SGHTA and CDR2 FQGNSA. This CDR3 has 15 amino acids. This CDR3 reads CASSLTSGFAETQYF. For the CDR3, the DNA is TGTGCCAGCAGCTTGACCTCAGGGTTCGCAGAGACCCAGTACTTC.

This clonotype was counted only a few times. The CDR3 is CASRAGTGGLYEQYF. DNA of the CDR3: TGCGCCAGCAGGGCAGGAACAGGGGGGCTCTACGAGCAGTACTTC. The rearrangement links TRBV4-3 to TRBJ2-7; 8 bases match TRBD1. V lost 6 bases, J lost 3 bases, and 10 bases stayed unmatched. Germline V gene lookup returns CDR1 LGHNA and CDR2 YSLEER. The CDR3 sequence is 15 residues long.